The 27 T cell receptor beta chains below were found in one sample sequenced in a study of blood T cells in healthy people across ages (dated by TCRdb to between 2014 and 2017). The library was made by 5' RACE. The sequencing machine was an Illumina HiSeq 2500. A second PCR of 7 to 11 cycles was run with a J-beta primer mix and a sample-barcoded 5' primer. TCRdb ran its own pipeline on the public reads, namely fastp trimming at Q25 and MiXCR clone calling, and kept in-frame beta chains. Rows matching on CDR3 protein sequence are summarized as one entry with the most common DNA and genes. The sample contains approximately 1,100,000 distinct CDR3 sequences, 35% to 50% of them found a single time. The ten most abundant clones make up approximately 20% of the sample. Source material: blood. The receptors originated from a woman aged 60 to 75 in good health.

This clonotype was picked up a small number of times. This chain joins TRBV20-1 and TRBJ2-3, with 11 bases fitting TRBD2. V trimming: 6 bases; J trimming: 1 base; junction bases outside the gene matches: 6. The CDR3 sequence is 15 residues long. Germline CDR1 reads DFQATT; CDR2 reads SNEGSKA (reference sequence). CDR3 amino acids: CSARLAGHRTDTQYF. CDR3 nucleotide sequence: TGCAGTGCGAGACTAGCGGGACATCGCACAGATACGCAGTATTTT.

The V call is TRBV13, the J call TRBJ2-1; 8 bases are a match to TRBD2. The CDR3 contains 16 residues. Germline trimming cut 2 bases from V and 2 bases from J; bases unmatched to any gene: 5. Germline V lookup: CDR1 PRHDT, CDR2 FYEKMQ (reference sequence). The CDR3 sequence is CASSLPGLETYNEQFF. The CDR3 DNA follows: TGTGCCAGCAGCTTACCGGGACTAGAGACCTACAATGAGCAGTTCTTC.

This clonotype was counted only a few times. This chain uses TRBV3-1 with TRBJ2-1, with TRBD2 matching over 8 bases. With 3 bases clipped from V and 12 bases from J, the junction kept 13 bases outside the gene matches. Per the germline V gene, CDR1 is LGHDT and CDR2 is YNNKEL (reference sequence). This CDR3 has 15 residues. CDR3 coding DNA: TGTGCCAGCAGCCACCCGGGGAGCGGGAGAGTTCGGCAGTTCTTC. Protein: CASSHPGSGRVRQFF.

V is TRBV18 and J is TRBJ2-5, with a possible D match to TRBD2 (5 bases). The CDR3 covers 15 residues. Germline lookup yields CDR1 KGHSH and CDR2 LQKENI. V lost 0 bases and J lost 3, with 11 bases in between. DNA of the CDR3: TGTGCCAGCTCACCACCGGAGGCGTTAAAAGAGACCCAGTACTTC. As protein: CASSPPEALKETQYF.

The chain couples TRBV7-9 to TRBJ2-3; D gene ambiguous. Germline loops: CDR1 SEHNR, CDR2 FQNEAQ (reference sequence). The V and J ends lost 10 bases and 6 bases respectively, with 11 bases between them. This CDR3 spans 11 amino acids. CDR3 nucleotides: TGTGCCATTTTCGAATTGGATACGCAGTATTTT. Translation gives CAIFELDTQYF.

The CDR3 here is CSAHASQGTAFGIDTQYF. As DNA, the CDR3 is TGCAGTGCCCACGCATCTCAGGGGACTGCCTTTGGAATAGATACGCAGTATTTT. This chain links TRBV20-1 with TRBJ2-3; D may correspond to TRBD1 or TRBD2 (6 bases each). The CDR3 is made up of 18 amino acids. Germline V gene lookup returns CDR1 DFQATT and CDR2 SNEGSKA (reference sequence). V lost 6 bases, J lost 5 bases, and 30 bases lay in between.

This clonotype was counted at least ten times. This chain connects TRBV2 to TRBJ1-6, with D possibly matching TRBD1 (6 bases). Trimming took off 6 bases at V and 14 bases at J, with 11 bases between the two ends. The CDR3 contains 11 residues. CDR1 is SNHLY and CDR2 is FYNNEI in the germline V gene. The CDR3 sequence is CASSPTGTLHF. CDR3 sequence (DNA): TGTGCCAGCAGCCCGACAGGTACCCTCCACTTT.

This clonotype occurred a few times. The chain recombines TRBV29-1 with TRBJ2-3; 9 bases line up with TRBD2. Trimming cost V 0 bases and J 4 bases; bases outside gene matches: 11. The CDR3 length is 17 residues. Germline values: CDR1 SQVTM, CDR2 ANQGSEA. CDR3 sequence reads: CSVEDRFRREGPDTQYF. The CDR3 DNA is TGCAGCGTTGAAGATCGGTTCAGGCGGGAGGGCCCAGATACGCAGTATTTT.

This clonotype appeared once. This chain uses TRBV4-1 with TRBJ2-7, with D perhaps assigned TRBD1 or TRBD2 (5 bases each). Germline V gene sequence: CDR1 MGHRA, CDR2 YSYEKL. This CDR3 has 17 residues. The V end was cut by 0 bases, the J end by 3 bases, with 18 bases between. This CDR3 is CASSQDGGPRVNYEQYF. In DNA form, the CDR3 reads TGCGCCAGCAGCCAAGATGGGGGTCCAAGGGTTAACTACGAGCAGTACTTC.

This clonotype showed up just once. V gene TRBV30 combines with J gene TRBJ2-3, with 8 bases aligning to TRBD2. Germline CDR1 and CDR2: GTSNPN and SVGIG (reference sequence). The CDR3 covers 15 residues. V lost 0 bases and J lost 6; bases outside the gene matches: 8. In DNA, the CDR3 is TGTGCCTGGAGTGTACAGGCGGGAGGACTCGATACGCAGTATTTT. Translated, it gives CAWSVQAGGLDTQYF.

The chain is built from TRBV10-1 and TRBJ2-1; weak D call: TRBD1 (6 bases). Germline V CDR1 and CDR2: WNHNN, SYGVQD (reference sequence). The CDR3 spans 16 residues. V was trimmed by 1 base and J by 0 bases, leaving 10 bases between them. The CDR3 DNA follows: TGCGCCAGCAGTGAGTGGACAGCGAGCTCCTACAATGAGCAGTTCTTC. Translated: CASSEWTASSYNEQFF.

The chain couples TRBV6-2 or TRBV6-3 to TRBJ2-3, with 8 bases aligning to TRBD2. This CDR3 has 14 amino acids. The germline CDR1 and CDR2 sequences are MNHEY and SVGEGT. J lost 6 bases, V lost 3 bases, and 5 bases had no gene match. The CDR3 protein is CASSYPGLVDTQYF. CDR3 nucleotide sequence: TGTGCCAGCAGTTATCCGGGACTAGTGGATACGCAGTATTTT.

The chain combines TRBV5-1 with TRBJ2-7; D remains ambiguous. The V gene's germline CDR1 is SGHRS and CDR2 YFSETQ. The CDR3 covers 14 residues. Trimming removed 4 bases from V and 3 bases from J, with 14 bases in between. The CDR3 region is CASSVFPPDYEQYF. The CDR3 nucleotides read TGCGCCAGCAGCGTCTTTCCTCCCGACTACGAGCAGTACTTC.

The chain recombines TRBV20-1 with TRBJ2-7; D is perhaps TRBD2 (6 bases). The V gene lost 0 bases and the J gene lost 0 bases, with 12 bases spanning the gap. The CDR3 has 15 residues. Germline CDR1 DFQATT, CDR2 SNEGSKA (reference sequence). The CDR3 DNA follows: TGCAGTGCTAGAGATCGGCGGGAACCCTCCTACGAGCAGTACTTC. This encodes CSARDRREPSYEQYF.

The J gene is TRBJ2-5, the V gene TRBV30, with D perhaps given as TRBD1 or TRBD2 (6 bases each). The CDR3 consists of 11 residues. Germline V gives CDR1 GTSNPN, CDR2 SVGIG (reference sequence). The V end lost 4 bases, the J end lost 11 bases, and 14 bases lay between the germline ends. The CDR3 region has the DNA TGTGCCTGGACCCCGGGGGCGGAGCAGTACTTC. This sequence encodes CAWTPGAEQYF.

This clonotype was recorded a few times. The rearrangement links TRBV12-3 or TRBV12-4 to TRBJ1-5, with 9 positions matching TRBD1. Trimming cost V 8 bases and J 3 bases; bases outside gene matches: 8. The CDR3 spans 15 residues. This chain's CDR3 is CASFLDRGFNQPQHF. CDR3 nucleotides: TGTGCCAGCTTCCTGGACAGGGGCTTCAATCAGCCCCAGCATTTT.

The chain couples TRBV20-1 to TRBJ1-4; D is uncertain. The V gene lost 0 bases and the J gene lost 3 bases, with 11 bases spanning the gap. The CDR3 contains 15 residues. Germline CDR1 and CDR2: DFQATT and SNEGSKA (reference sequence). CDR3: CSAREIGTPNEKLFF. CDR3 bases: TGCAGTGCTAGAGAGATTGGAACCCCTAATGAAAAACTGTTTTTT.

J is TRBJ2-2 and V is TRBV7-8; 8 nucleotides line up with TRBD2. CDR3 length equals 15 residues. V dropped 3 bases and J dropped 3; count of bases not matched to a gene: 3. Per the germline V gene, CDR1 is SGHVS and CDR2 is FQNEAQ. CDR3 in amino acids: CASSFPTSDTGELFF. CDR3 sequence (DNA): TGTGCCAGCAGCTTCCCGACTAGCGACACCGGGGAGCTGTTTTTT.

The sample holds a few counts of this clonotype. The chain is built from TRBV5-4 and TRBJ2-3; D possibly matches TRBD1 or TRBD2 (5 bases each). The CDR3 consists of 15 residues. Germline-derived CDR1 and CDR2 are SGHNT and YYREEE (reference sequence). Trimming stripped 0 bases from V and 5 bases from J, with 13 bases between. The CDR3 sequence is CASSLGVGDLDTQYF. Here the CDR3 DNA reads TGTGCCAGCAGCTTGGGCGTAGGGGACCTAGATACGCAGTATTTT.

Points on this clonotype: This may be a read error, as it is one base from a much larger clone. The rearrangement joins TRBV27 to TRBJ2-7; D possibly corresponds to TRBD2 (6 bases). Between the trimmed V and J ends, which lost 5 bases and 2 bases, there was a span of 16 bases. The germline V gene has CDR1 MNHEY and CDR2 SMNVEV (reference sequence). This CDR3 comprises 15 residues. CDR3 nucleotides: TGTGCCAGCAGTGTGTACGGGGGACCAACCTACGAGCAGTACTTC. Protein product: CASSVYGGPTYEQYF.

This chain connects TRBV7-6 to TRBJ1-2, with D maybe TRBD1 (5 bases). Trimming took 4 bases from V and 12 from J, leaving 21 bases between them. Germline V CDR1 and CDR2: SGHVS, FNYEAQ. The CDR3 is made up of 14 amino acids. CDR3 sequence: CASSSWGDEVEDTF. The CDR3 nucleotides read TGTGCCAGCAGCTCCTGGGGGGACGAAGTCGAGGACACCTTC.

The V call is TRBV20-1, the J call TRBJ2-3; D ambiguous. The CDR3 totals 12 residues. Germline CDR1 is DFQATT and CDR2 is SNEGSKA (reference sequence). Trimming took 2 bases from V and 3 from J, leaving 6 bases between them. In DNA, the CDR3 is TGCAGTGCTAGATTCTGGACAGATACGCAGTATTTT. This gives the protein CSARFWTDTQYF.

The chain is built from TRBV20-1 and TRBJ2-3; weak D call: TRBD2 (7 bases). Trimming removed 6 bases from V and 4 bases from J, with 23 bases in between. Germline CDR1 reads DFQATT; CDR2 reads SNEGSKA (reference sequence). This CDR3 has 16 residues. CDR3: CSALHGGLGGADTQYF. The CDR3 coding sequence is TGCAGTGCCCTTCACGGGGGGTTGGGGGGCGCAGATACGCAGTATTTT.

This clonotype was found a few times. The chain employs TRBV20-1 and TRBJ2-5; weak D call: TRBD2 (6 bases). Germline V gene data show CDR1 as DFQATT and CDR2 as SNEGSKA (reference sequence). Trimming shortened V by 2 bases and J by 5 bases, and 12 bases separated the two germline ends. The CDR3 loop spans 13 amino acids. DNA for the CDR3: TGCAGTGCTAGACCTGGGGGGAGGGAGACCCAGTACTTC. This sequence encodes CSARPGGRETQYF.

The V and J genes are TRBV20-1 and TRBJ2-7, with D possibly being TRBD1 or TRBD2 (5 bases each). With 5 bases removed from V and 4 bases from J, the gap between germline ends came to 15 bases. Per the germline V gene, CDR1 is DFQATT and CDR2 is SNEGSKA (reference sequence). This CDR3 is 13 amino acids long. The CDR3 here is CSADSGARYEQYF. In DNA, the CDR3 is TGCAGTGCTGACTCCGGGGCTCGATACGAGCAGTACTTC.

To note about this clonotype: Germline is not matched at one junction end, which may reflect a read error. The chain recombines TRBV20-1 with TRBJ1-5; 9 bases are shared with TRBD1. Germline V CDR1 and CDR2: DFQATT, SNEGSKA (reference sequence). The CDR3 runs 14 residues. CDR3 loop: CSASQGAYNQPLHF. The CDR3 nucleotides are TGCAGTGCTTCACAGGGGGCCTACAATCAGCCCCTGCATTTT.

The V gene is TRBV27, the J gene TRBJ2-6; 8 bases agree with TRBD1. The germline V gene has CDR1 MNHEY and CDR2 SMNVEV (reference sequence). The CDR3 covers 17 residues. J lost 0 bases, V lost 8 bases, and 9 bases had no gene match. In DNA, the CDR3 is TGTGCCAGCGGCTTTTTCAGGGGGCCCTCTGGGGCCAACGTCCTGACTTTC. The encoded protein is CASGFFRGPSGANVLTF.